The entry below gives a single TCR beta chain sequence along with its context. This entry is derived from a study of blood T cell repertoires in COVID-19. As for the study in general: T cells, B-cell-depleted T cells, or PBMCs supplied cDNA or gDNA.

Sequenced by immunoSEQ multiplex PCR; TCRdb stores in-frame clones only, minus some. In the table there are 95,000 to 120,000 clones, 88% of which are singletons. This CDR3 region has 16 residues. The V gene lost 5 bases and the J gene lost 3 bases, with 16 bases spanning the gap. Germline CDR1 is SEHNR and CDR2 is FQNEAQ (reference sequence). The chain joins TRBV7-9 to TRBJ1-4; D remains ambiguous. The sequencing input was peripheral blood. This TCR came from a human donor in a cohort sampled during active COVID-19. CDR3 residues: CASSRAGSRANEKLFF. DNA of the CDR3: TGTGCCAGCAGCCGAGCGGGATCTCGGGCTAATGAAAAACTGTTTTTT.